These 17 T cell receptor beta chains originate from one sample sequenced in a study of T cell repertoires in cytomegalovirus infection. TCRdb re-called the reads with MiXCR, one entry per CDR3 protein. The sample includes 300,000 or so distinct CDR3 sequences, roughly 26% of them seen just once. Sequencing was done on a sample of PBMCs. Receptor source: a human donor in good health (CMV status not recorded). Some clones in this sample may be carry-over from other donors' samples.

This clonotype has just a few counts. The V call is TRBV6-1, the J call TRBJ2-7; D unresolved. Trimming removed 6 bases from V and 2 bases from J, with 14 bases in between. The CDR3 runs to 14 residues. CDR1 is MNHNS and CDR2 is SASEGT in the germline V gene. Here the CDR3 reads CASSPSPEPYEQYF. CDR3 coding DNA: TGTGCCAGCAGCCCGTCCCCTGAGCCCTACGAGCAGTACTTC.

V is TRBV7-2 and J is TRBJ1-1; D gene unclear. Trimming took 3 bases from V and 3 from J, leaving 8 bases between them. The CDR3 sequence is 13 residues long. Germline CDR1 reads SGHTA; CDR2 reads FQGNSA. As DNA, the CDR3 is TGTGCCAGCAGCTTCTATCGGGACACTGAAGCTTTCTTT. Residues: CASSFYRDTEAFF.

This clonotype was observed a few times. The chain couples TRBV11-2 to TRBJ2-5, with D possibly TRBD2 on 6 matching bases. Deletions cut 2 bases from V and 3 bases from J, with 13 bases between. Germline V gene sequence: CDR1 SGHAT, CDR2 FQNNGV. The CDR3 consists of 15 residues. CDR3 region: CASSLMARREETQYF. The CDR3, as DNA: TGTGCCAGCAGCTTAATGGCGCGGAGGGAAGAGACCCAGTACTTC. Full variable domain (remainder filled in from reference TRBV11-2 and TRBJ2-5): EAGVAQSPRYKIIEKRQSVAFWCNPISGHATLYWYQQILGQGPKLLIQFQNNGVVDDSQLPKDRFSAERLKGVDSTLKIQPAKLEDSAVYLCASSLMARREETQYFGPGTRLLVL.

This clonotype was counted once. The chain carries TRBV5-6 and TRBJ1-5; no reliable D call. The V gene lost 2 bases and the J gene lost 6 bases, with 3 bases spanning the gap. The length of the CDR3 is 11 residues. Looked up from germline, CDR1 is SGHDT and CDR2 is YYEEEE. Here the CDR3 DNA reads TGTGCCAGCAGCTTTAGTCAGCCCCAGCATTTT. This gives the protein CASSFSQPQHF.

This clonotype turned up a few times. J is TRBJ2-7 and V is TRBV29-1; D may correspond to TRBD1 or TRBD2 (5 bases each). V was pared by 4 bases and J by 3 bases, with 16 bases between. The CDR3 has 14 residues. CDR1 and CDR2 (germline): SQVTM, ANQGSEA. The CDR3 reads CSVVRDPDSYEQYF. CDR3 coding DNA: TGCAGCGTTGTAAGGGACCCGGATAGCTACGAGCAGTACTTC.

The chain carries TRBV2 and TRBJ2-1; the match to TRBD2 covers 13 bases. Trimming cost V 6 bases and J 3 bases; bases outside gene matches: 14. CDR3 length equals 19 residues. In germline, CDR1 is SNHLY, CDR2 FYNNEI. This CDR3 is CASSPPKGLAGVSYNEQFF. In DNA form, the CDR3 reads TGTGCCAGCAGCCCACCTAAAGGACTAGCGGGGGTTAGCTACAATGAGCAGTTCTTC.

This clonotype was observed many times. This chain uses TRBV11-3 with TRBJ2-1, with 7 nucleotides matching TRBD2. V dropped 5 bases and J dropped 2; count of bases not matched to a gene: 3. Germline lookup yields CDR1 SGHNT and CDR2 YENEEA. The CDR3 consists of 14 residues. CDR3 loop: CASSPTSAYNEQFF. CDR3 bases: TGTGCCAGCAGCCCAACTAGCGCCTACAATGAGCAGTTCTTC.

The CDR3: CASSAYETDTQYF. CDR3 nucleotides: TGTGCCAGCAGTGCTTACGAGACAGATACGCAGTATTTT. The chain carries TRBV28 and TRBJ2-3; D unclear. This CDR3 has 13 amino acids. Trimming took off 5 bases at V and 3 bases at J, with 9 bases between the two ends. The V gene's germline CDR1 is MDHEN and CDR2 SYDVKM.

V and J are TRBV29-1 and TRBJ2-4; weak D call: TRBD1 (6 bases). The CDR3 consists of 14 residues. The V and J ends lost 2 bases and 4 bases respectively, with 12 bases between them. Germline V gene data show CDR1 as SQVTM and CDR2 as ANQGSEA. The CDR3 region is CSVEHRDGKNIQYF. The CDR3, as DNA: TGCAGCGTTGAACACAGGGATGGAAAAAACATTCAGTACTTC.

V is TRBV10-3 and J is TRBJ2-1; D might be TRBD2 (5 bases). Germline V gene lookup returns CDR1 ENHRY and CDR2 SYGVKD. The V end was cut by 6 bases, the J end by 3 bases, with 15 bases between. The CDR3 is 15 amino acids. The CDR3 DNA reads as TGTGCCATCAGACAGACGGGGAGCCGCTACAATGAGCAGTTCTTC. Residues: CAIRQTGSRYNEQFF.

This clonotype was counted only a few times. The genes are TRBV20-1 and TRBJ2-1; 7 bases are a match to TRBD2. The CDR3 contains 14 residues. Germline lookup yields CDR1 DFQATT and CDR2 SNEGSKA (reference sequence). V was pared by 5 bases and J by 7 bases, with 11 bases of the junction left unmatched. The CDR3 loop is CSAGGLRSWNEQFF. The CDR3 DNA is TGCAGTGCTGGGGGACTAAGATCCTGGAATGAGCAGTTCTTC.

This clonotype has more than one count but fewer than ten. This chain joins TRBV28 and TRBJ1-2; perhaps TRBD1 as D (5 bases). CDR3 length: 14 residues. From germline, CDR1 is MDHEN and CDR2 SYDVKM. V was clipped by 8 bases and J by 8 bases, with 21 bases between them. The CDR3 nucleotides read TGTGCCAGCGAAGTACCGGGACCGCAGAACGGCTACACCTTC. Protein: CASEVPGPQNGYTF.

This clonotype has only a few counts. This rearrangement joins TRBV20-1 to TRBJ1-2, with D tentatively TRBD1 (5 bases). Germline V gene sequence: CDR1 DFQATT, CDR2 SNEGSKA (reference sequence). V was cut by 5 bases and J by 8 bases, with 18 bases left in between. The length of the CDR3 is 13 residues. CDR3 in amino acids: CSAPTQGDTGYTF. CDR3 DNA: TGCAGTGCTCCCACTCAGGGAGATACGGGCTACACCTTC.

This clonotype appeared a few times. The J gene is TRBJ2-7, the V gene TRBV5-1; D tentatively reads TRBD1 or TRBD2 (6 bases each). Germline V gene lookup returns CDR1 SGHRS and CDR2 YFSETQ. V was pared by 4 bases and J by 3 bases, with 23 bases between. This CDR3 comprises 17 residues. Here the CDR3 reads CASSESEGGGGRYEQYF. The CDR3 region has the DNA TGCGCCAGCAGCGAATCCGAAGGGGGTGGAGGGCGCTACGAGCAGTACTTC.

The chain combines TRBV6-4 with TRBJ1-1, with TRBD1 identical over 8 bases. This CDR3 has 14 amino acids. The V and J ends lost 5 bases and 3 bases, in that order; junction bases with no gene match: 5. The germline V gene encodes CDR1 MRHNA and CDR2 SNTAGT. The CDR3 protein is CASSNGQGDTEAFF. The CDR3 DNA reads TGTGCCAGCAGTAATGGACAGGGAGACACTGAAGCTTTCTTT.

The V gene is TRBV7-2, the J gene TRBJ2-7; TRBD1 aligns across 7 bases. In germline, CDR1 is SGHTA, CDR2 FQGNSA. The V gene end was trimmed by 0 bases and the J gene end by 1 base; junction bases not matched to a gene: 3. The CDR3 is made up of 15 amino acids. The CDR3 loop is CASSLAGTASYEQYF. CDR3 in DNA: TGTGCCAGCAGCTTAGCCGGGACAGCGTCCTACGAGCAGTACTTC.

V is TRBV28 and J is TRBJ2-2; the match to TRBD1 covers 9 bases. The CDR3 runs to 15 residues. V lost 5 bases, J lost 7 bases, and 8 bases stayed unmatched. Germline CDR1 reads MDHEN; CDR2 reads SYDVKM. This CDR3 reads CASSPPGTGIGELFF. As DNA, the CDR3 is TGTGCCAGCAGTCCCCCCGGGACAGGGATCGGGGAGCTGTTTTTT.